The 27 T cell receptor beta chains below all came from one sample that was sequenced in a study of cytomegalovirus exposure and HLA in healthy donors (dated by TCRdb to the late 2010s). Library prep was done by the immunoSEQ multiplex PCR assay. For the multiplex PCR, a mixture combining 60 forward primers for TCR Vbeta segments and 13 reverse primers for TCR Jbeta segments was used. TCRdb retrieved this table from immuneACCESS and kept in-frame rearrangements only. Not all clones are present; in checked studies, unresolved V genes account for under half, and no reason is known for the remainder. Present in this sample are about 100,000 clones, about 60% of which were seen just once. Of the sample, 4% to 5.5% falls within the top ten clones. Sequencing used PBMCs. The receptors here all came from a human donor in good health.

In its sample, this clone was seen once. The V and J genes are TRBV6-1 and TRBJ2-2; D is undetermined. The CDR3 consists of 15 residues. The germline V and J ends were trimmed by 5 bases and 1 base, with 11 bases remaining between them. CDR1 MNHNS and CDR2 SASEGT come from the germline V gene. CDR3 in amino acids: CASSRTLKNTGELFF. CDR3 DNA: TGTGCCAGCAGTAGAACATTAAAGAACACCGGGGAGCTGTTTTTT.

This clone showed up just once. The chain joins TRBV30 to TRBJ2-5, with TRBD1 matching over 9 bases. Gene TRBJ2-7 matches the end of the DNA better, so the J call may be wrong. The CDR3 is made up of 15 amino acids. Germline CDR1 GTSNPN, CDR2 SVGIG (reference sequence). The CDR3, as DNA: TGTGCCTGGAACAGAAGGACAGGGGACGCCCACGAGCAGTACTTC. It codes for CAWNRRTGDAHEQYF.

The chain employs TRBV5-1 and TRBJ1-1; D is ambiguous. V lost 0 bases to trimming and J lost 2 bases, with 11 bases between them. CDR1 and CDR2 (germline): SGHRS, YFSETQ. The CDR3 runs to 15 residues. CDR3 nucleotide sequence: TGCGCCAGCAGCTTGGCCCCGGGAGTTAACACTGAAGCTTTCTTT. Translation: CASSLAPGVNTEAFF. Supplemented by reference TRBV5-1 and TRBJ1-1, the full variable domain reads KAGVTQTPRYLIKTRGQQVTLSCSPISGHRSVSWYQQTPGQGLQFLFEYFSETQRNKGNFPGRFSGRQFSNSRSEMNVSTLELGDSALYLCASSLAPGVNTEAFFGQGTRLTVV.

In this sample, this clone turned up a few times. The chain joins TRBV2 to TRBJ2-7, with 7 bases fitting TRBD1. CDR3 length equals 13 residues. V shed 5 bases and J 5 bases; nucleotides not matched to a gene: 6. Germline lookup yields CDR1 SNHLY and CDR2 FYNNEI. In nucleotides, the CDR3 is TGTGCCAGCAGTTGGGGACAGTCCGACGAGCAGTACTTC. Amino acids: CASSWGQSDEQYF.

The chain couples TRBV7-8 to TRBJ2-1; maybe TRBD1 (6 bases). V was trimmed by 1 base and J by 7 bases, leaving 23 bases between them. CDR1 and CDR2 (germline): SGHVS, FQNEAQ. CDR3 length equals 18 residues. CDR3 DNA: TGTGCCAGCAGCTTAGTTCCTAGTCGGGGACATAACATAAATGAGCAGTTCTTC. It translates to CASSLVPSRGHNINEQFF.

The genes are TRBV6-1 and TRBJ2-7; 8 positions agree with TRBD1. V shed 5 bases and J 3 bases; nucleotides not matched to a gene: 9. CDR1 MNHNS and CDR2 SASEGT come from the germline V gene. The CDR3 loop spans 15 amino acids. The CDR3 region has the DNA TGTGCCAGCAGTAGCGGACAGGGATTTGTCTACGAGCAGTACTTC. It encodes CASSSGQGFVYEQYF.

J is TRBJ2-2 and V is TRBV4-1, with D perhaps matching TRBD1 (6 bases). Germline V gene data show CDR1 as MGHRA and CDR2 as YSYEKL. This CDR3 spans 16 amino acids. Trimming took 4 bases from V and 1 from J, leaving 13 bases between them. The CDR3 protein is CASSPRGTQNTGELFF. In DNA, the CDR3 is TGCGCCAGCAGCCCAAGGGGGACCCAGAACACCGGGGAGCTGTTTTTT.

The J gene is TRBJ2-3, the V gene TRBV28, with a tentative D call TRBD1 (5 bases). The CDR3 length is 15 residues. Germline CDR1 and CDR2: MDHEN and SYDVKM. V was pared by 4 bases and J by 4 bases, with 15 bases between. CDR3 DNA sequence: TGTGCCAGCAGTTCCACCCCGGGCAGGGCAGATACGCAGTATTTT. Protein product: CASSSTPGRADTQYF.

V gene TRBV29-1 combines with J gene TRBJ1-3; TRBD1 aligns across 10 bases. Germline trimming cut 7 bases from V and 3 bases from J; bases unmatched to any gene: 18. From germline, CDR1 is SQVTM and CDR2 ANQGSEA. The CDR3 has 18 amino acids. The CDR3 reads CSARLRDRGPIIGNTIYF. CDR3 bases: TGCAGCGCTCGCCTCCGGGACAGGGGCCCGATCATTGGAAACACCATATATTTT.

The V call is TRBV4-1, the J call TRBJ2-1, with TRBD2 matching over 15 bases. The junction had 4 bases not matched to a gene; V was cut back by 2 bases and J by 5 bases. The CDR3 runs 17 residues. Per the germline V gene, CDR1 is MGHRA and CDR2 is YSYEKL. For the CDR3, the DNA is TGCGCCAGCAGCCAACCGGGACTAGCGGGAGGACACAATGAGCAGTTCTTC. The encoded protein is CASSQPGLAGGHNEQFF.

The chain carries TRBV5-5 and TRBJ2-2; TRBD2 matches at 7 bases. In germline, CDR1 is SGHKS, CDR2 YYEKEE (reference sequence). CDR3 length: 17 residues. J gave up 0 bases and V 1 base, and 6 bases lay outside the gene matches. CDR3: CASSLWEGSPNTGELFF. The DNA of the CDR3 is TGTGCCAGCAGCTTGTGGGAGGGAAGCCCGAACACCGGGGAGCTGTTTTTT.

In this sample, this clone turned up once. V is TRBV14 and J is TRBJ2-5; D might be TRBD1 (6 bases). The V and J ends lost 4 bases and 5 bases respectively, with 14 bases between them. The CDR3 covers 14 residues. Looked up from germline, CDR1 is SGHDN and CDR2 is FVKESK. The CDR3 sequence is CASSPLDRLETQYF. The CDR3 DNA reads as TGTGCCAGCAGCCCCCTAGACAGGCTGGAGACCCAGTACTTC.

The genes are TRBV28 and TRBJ2-3; no clear D gene. V lost 2 bases and J lost 1, with 4 bases in between. The germline gives CDR1 MDHEN, CDR2 SYDVKM. This CDR3 contains 13 residues. CDR3 protein: CASSLLGTDTQYF. The CDR3 DNA reads as TGTGCCAGCAGTTTACTTGGCACAGATACGCAGTATTTT.

The rearrangement links TRBV5-4 to TRBJ2-5; tentatively, D is TRBD1 (5 bases). The CDR3 has 13 residues. CDR1 is SGHNT, CDR2 YYREEE, per germline (reference sequence). The germline V and J ends were trimmed by 1 base and 5 bases, with 9 bases remaining between them. The CDR3, as DNA: TGTGCCAGCAGCTTGCAGGGTATGGAGACCCAGTACTTC. Its protein is CASSLQGMETQYF.

In this sample, this clone turned up a few times. The rearrangement joins TRBV30 to TRBJ2-3; 8 bases line up with TRBD1. The CDR3 runs 13 residues. CDR1 is GTSNPN, CDR2 SVGIG, per germline (reference sequence). V shed 5 bases and J 2 bases; nucleotides not matched to a gene: 3. CDR3 nucleotides: TGTGCCTGGGATCAGGGGGCCACAGATACGCAGTATTTT. It is translated as CAWDQGATDTQYF.

This clone was seen more than once but under ten times. V and J are TRBV19 and TRBJ2-1; the D gene is possibly TRBD1 (8 bases). The CDR3 sequence is 15 residues long. Germline assignment: CDR1 LNHDA and CDR2 SQIVND (reference sequence). Trimming removed 6 bases at V and 6 bases at J, with 18 bases between. DNA for the CDR3: TGTGCCAGTAGCAGGACAGGGACTACTTTCAATGAGCAGTTCTTC. It codes for CASSRTGTTFNEQFF.

A remark on this clone: Other DNA sequences in this sample translate to the same CDR3. V and J are TRBV6-1 and TRBJ1-4, with D tentatively TRBD1 (5 bases). V was shortened by 1 base and J by 7 bases, with 10 bases between the two germline ends. Germline values: CDR1 MNHNS, CDR2 SASEGT. The CDR3 consists of 14 residues. The chain's CDR3 is CASSEGTSSEKLFF. CDR3 nucleotides: TGTGCCAGCAGTGAAGGGACATCGAGTGAAAAACTGTTTTTT.

In DNA, the CDR3 is TGTGCCAGCAGTTACTCCGTACAGGGTAACACTGAAGCTTTCTTT. Translating gives CASSYSVQGNTEAFF. The chain is built from TRBV6-5 and TRBJ1-1; D is perhaps TRBD1 (6 bases). This CDR3 is 15 amino acids long. Trimming took 0 bases from V and 2 from J, leaving 10 bases between them. Germline V gene lookup returns CDR1 MNHEY and CDR2 SVGAGI.

The rearrangement joins TRBV29-1 to TRBJ1-3, with 9 nucleotides matching TRBD1. The CDR3 extends over 14 amino acids. The trim removed 6 bases at V and 0 bases at J, leaving 3 bases unmatched. Germline loops: CDR1 SQVTM, CDR2 ANQGSEA. The DNA of the CDR3 is TGCAGCGTGGAGGGACAGGGCTCTGGAAACACCATATATTTT. Encoded protein: CSVEGQGSGNTIYF. The full variable domain, with the rest looked up from reference TRBV29-1 and TRBJ1-3, is SAVISQKPSRDICQRGTSLTIQCQVDSQVTMMFWYRQQPGQSLTLIATANQGSEATYESGFVIDKFPISRPNLTFSTLTVSNMSPEDSSIYLCSVEGQGSGNTIYFGEGSWLTVV.

The chain carries TRBV5-1 and TRBJ2-3; 7 positions match TRBD1. The ends lost 3 bases at V and 5 bases at J; junction bases unmatched: 12. The germline V gene has CDR1 SGHRS and CDR2 YFSETQ. CDR3 length: 16 residues. The DNA for the CDR3 is TGCGCCAGCAGCTCGGGGTTCGGGACAGTCATAGATACGCAGTATTTT. This encodes CASSSGFGTVIDTQYF. Using reference TRBV5-1 and TRBJ2-3 for the parts outside the CDR3, the full variable domain is KAGVTQTPRYLIKTRGQQVTLSCSPISGHRSVSWYQQTPGQGLQFLFEYFSETQRNKGNFPGRFSGRQFSNSRSEMNVSTLELGDSALYLCASSSGFGTVIDTQYFGPGTRLTVL.

The rearrangement joins TRBV28 to TRBJ2-1, with 15 bases matching TRBD2. Unmatched junction bases numbered 4, after V lost 0 bases and J lost 4 bases. CDR1 and CDR2 (germline): MDHEN, SYDVKM. The CDR3 totals 18 residues. The CDR3 DNA reads as TGTGCCAGCAGTTTATGGCCCGGGACTAGCGGGAGGTACAATGAGCAGTTCTTC. This encodes CASSLWPGTSGRYNEQFF.

This clone was picked up a small number of times. The J gene is TRBJ2-5, the V gene TRBV5-1; D is possibly TRBD2 (6 bases). The V end was cut by 5 bases, the J end by 5 bases, with 16 bases between. Per the germline V gene, CDR1 is SGHRS and CDR2 is YFSETQ. The CDR3 is 14 residues long. CDR3 sequence: CASSLQGGEETQYF. Here the CDR3 DNA reads TGCGCCAGCAGTCTTCAGGGAGGCGAGGAGACCCAGTACTTC.

V and J are TRBV28 and TRBJ2-7; TRBD1 agrees at 8 bases. CDR1 and CDR2 from the germline V gene are MDHEN and SYDVKM. CDR3 length: 14 residues. Unmatched junction bases numbered 9, after V lost 7 bases and J lost 4 bases. CDR3 residues: CASTPAGGGYEQYF. The DNA for the CDR3 is TGTGCCAGCACCCCCGCAGGGGGCGGTTACGAGCAGTACTTC.

Only a few counts were recorded for this clone. V and J are TRBV5-6 and TRBJ1-1; D unclear. CDR1 and CDR2 from the germline V gene are SGHDT and YYEEEE. With 0 bases removed from V and 3 bases from J, the gap between germline ends came to 9 bases. This CDR3 has 14 amino acids. CDR3 residues: CASSLERQYTEAFF. The DNA for the CDR3 is TGTGCCAGCAGCTTGGAGCGGCAGTACACTGAAGCTTTCTTT.

This chain uses TRBV18 with TRBJ1-1; D gene unclear. The V gene lost 3 bases and the J gene lost 8 bases, with 10 bases spanning the gap. CDR1 and CDR2 (germline): KGHSH, LQKENI. This CDR3 spans 12 amino acids. The CDR3 loop reads CASSPSREEAFF. The CDR3 bases are TGTGCCAGCTCACCCTCGAGGGAAGAAGCTTTCTTT.

This sequence joins TRBV10-1 and TRBJ2-2, with D perhaps matching TRBD1 (6 bases). The CDR3 covers 13 residues. From germline, CDR1 is WNHNN and CDR2 SYGVQD (reference sequence). The ends were cut back, 4 bases at V and 6 bases at J, with 9 bases in the middle. The CDR3 loop is CASSAWGPGELFF. The CDR3 nucleotides are TGCGCCAGCAGTGCGTGGGGGCCCGGGGAGCTGTTTTTT.

The table lists this clone with a count of one. V gene TRBV20-1 combines with J gene TRBJ2-2; D gene uncertain. This CDR3 is built from 11 residues. V lost 2 bases to trimming and J lost 7 bases, with 5 bases between them. CDR1 is DFQATT and CDR2 is SNEGSKA in the germline V gene (reference sequence). The chain's CDR3 is CSARLYGELFF. Here the CDR3 DNA reads TGCAGTGCTAGATTATACGGGGAGCTGTTTTTT.